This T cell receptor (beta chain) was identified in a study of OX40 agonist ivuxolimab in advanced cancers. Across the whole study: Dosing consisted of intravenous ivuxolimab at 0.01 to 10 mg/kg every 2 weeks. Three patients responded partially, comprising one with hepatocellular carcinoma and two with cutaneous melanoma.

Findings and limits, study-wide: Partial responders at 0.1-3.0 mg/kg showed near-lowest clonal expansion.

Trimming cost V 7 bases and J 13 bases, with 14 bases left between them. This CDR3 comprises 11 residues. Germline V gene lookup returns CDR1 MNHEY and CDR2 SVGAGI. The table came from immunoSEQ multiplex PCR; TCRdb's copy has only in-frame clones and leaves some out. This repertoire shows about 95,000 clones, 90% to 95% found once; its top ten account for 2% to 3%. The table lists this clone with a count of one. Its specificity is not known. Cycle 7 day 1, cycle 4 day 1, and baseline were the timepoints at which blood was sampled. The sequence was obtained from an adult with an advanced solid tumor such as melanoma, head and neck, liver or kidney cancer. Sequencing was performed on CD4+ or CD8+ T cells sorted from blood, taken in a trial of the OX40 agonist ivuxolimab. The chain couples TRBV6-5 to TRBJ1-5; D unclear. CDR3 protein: CASTIGEQQHF. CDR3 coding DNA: TGTGCCAGCACCATTGGGGAACAGCAGCATTTT.